These T cell receptor beta chains were read from a single sample in a study of blood T cell repertoires in COVID-19. Only in-frame clones appear in the TCRdb table, and some are missing; sequencing was by immunoSEQ multiplex PCR. The top ten clones hold about 7.1% of a sample with 150,000 to 200,000 clones, under 85% of them seen once. Material for sequencing was peripheral blood. These receptor sequences come from a woman in her seventies with COVID-19, enrolled during active disease. Each CDR3 is given with its conserved first and last residue. The D gene is left open where the match is weak. A row's size may be missing; if present it is once, few, many or a size class.

cdr3_length,d_call,j_call,v_call,clone_size,cdr3_nt,cdr3_aa
14,TRBD1,TRBJ1-4,TRBV5-1,NA,TGCGCCAGCACCAACGGGACAGGGCTCCAAAAACTGTTTTTT,CASTNGTGLQKLFF
15,NA,TRBJ1-5,TRBV24-1,NA,TGTGCCACCAGTGACCCTTCCGGGTTCAATCAGCCCCAGCATTTT,CATSDPSGFNQPQHF
14,NA,TRBJ1-1,TRBV9,many,TGTGCCAGCACCGTCTCAACTTCCAACACTGAAGCTTTCTTT,CASTVSTSNTEAFF
15,NA,TRBJ2-2,TRBV30,NA,TGTGCCTGGAATCAAGGCCAGGGACTCACCGGGGAGCTGTTTTTT,CAWNQGQGLTGELFF
17,NA,TRBJ2-7,TRBV5-1,once,TGCGCCAGCGGAACCCAGTATAGCGGCTTCAGCTCCTACGAGCAGTACTTC,CASGTQYSGFSSYEQYF
12,NA,TRBJ2-7,TRBV6-2/TRBV6-3,NA,TGTGCCAGCAGTTCGCAGGGGATCGAGCAGTACTTC,CASSSQGIEQYF
13,NA,TRBJ2-6,TRBV19,NA,TGTGCCAGCCGAGGGTCTGGGGCCAACGTCCTGACTTTC,CASRGSGANVLTF
14,NA,TRBJ2-7,TRBV7-8,NA,TGTGCCAGCAGCTTCGCAGGGGTCACCTACGAGCAGTACTTC,CASSFAGVTYEQYF
16,TRBD2,TRBJ2-2,TRBV18,NA,TGTGCCAGCTCACCCCCTTCTAGCGGGAGAACCGGGGAGCTGTTTTTT,CASSPPSSGRTGELFF
13,NA,TRBJ2-1,TRBV7-2,NA,TGTGCCAGCAGCTCCACTGCTTACAATGAGCAGTTCTTC,CASSSTAYNEQFF
13,NA,TRBJ2-7,TRBV18,NA,TGTGCCAGCTCACCTACAGCAGGTGTCAACGGGTACTTC,CASSPTAGVNGYF
14,TRBD1,TRBJ1-1,TRBV29-1,NA,TGCAGCGTTGATACCAGGGGGACGAACACTGAAGCTTTCTTT,CSVDTRGTNTEAFF
13,TRBD1,TRBJ2-2,TRBV25-1,NA,TGTGCCAGCAGACAGGGGGGAACCGGGGAGCTGTTTTTT,CASRQGGTGELFF
15,TRBD2,TRBJ2-2,TRBV7-3,NA,TGTGCCAGCAGATCTAGCGGGGCGAACACCGGGGAGCTGTTTTTT,CASRSSGANTGELFF
16,NA,TRBJ2-3,TRBV7-2,NA,TGTGCCAGCAGCTCACCCTACAGCGGGTCCACAGATACGCAGTATTTT,CASSSPYSGSTDTQYF
12,NA,TRBJ1-2,TRBV19,NA,TGTGCCAGTAGTCAGGGGCCCTATGGCTACACCTTC,CASSQGPYGYTF
15,TRBD2,TRBJ2-1,TRBV11-2,NA,TGTGCCAGCAGCTTAGTGGGGACTAACTACAATGAGCAGTTCTTC,CASSLVGTNYNEQFF
15,NA,TRBJ2-1,TRBV7-9,few,TGTGCCAGCAGCCTCCCACAGGGACCCTACAATGAGCAGTTCTTC,CASSLPQGPYNEQFF
18,TRBD2,TRBJ2-1,TRBV7-2,NA,TGTGCCAGCAGCTCCCGGGCGGGAGACCCCAGCTCCTACAATGAGCAGTTCTTC,CASSSRAGDPSSYNEQFF
17,TRBD2,TRBJ2-1,TRBV18,NA,TGTGCCAGCTCACCCCCTGGACTAGCGGGAGGAAACAATGAGCAGTTCTTC,CASSPPGLAGGNNEQFF
15,TRBD1,TRBJ1-2,TRBV2,NA,TGTGCCAGCTCCCAAACAGGGGCGGTTGACTATGGCTACACCTTC,CASSQTGAVDYGYTF
12,NA,TRBJ1-2,TRBV3-1/TRBV3-2,NA,TGTGCCAGCAGCCAAGTTTCGGGAACCCAATTTTTC,CASSQVSGTQFF
15,TRBD1,TRBJ1-5,TRBV19,few,TGTGCCAGTAGTCCGGGACAGGGCGAGAATCAGCCCCAGCATTTT,CASSPGQGENQPQHF
17,TRBD1,TRBJ2-1,TRBV7-2,NA,TGTGCCAGCAGCTTAGTGTACGGGACAGGGCGACTCAATGAGCAGTTCTTC,CASSLVYGTGRLNEQFF
12,NA,TRBJ2-4,TRBV28,NA,TGTGCCAGCAAAGTACAGGGAAACATTCAGTACTTC,CASKVQGNIQYF
17,TRBD2,TRBJ2-1,TRBV5-4,NA,TGTGCCAGCAGCTCCCGGGGGCGGGAGGGCAAGTGGAATGAGCAGTTCTTC,CASSSRGREGKWNEQFF
14,NA,TRBJ2-3,TRBV7-3,NA,TGTGCCAGCAGCCCGGACGGGGGTACAGATACGCAGTATTTT,CASSPDGGTDTQYF
14,TRBD2,TRBJ2-1,TRBV11-2,NA,TGTGCTTCCGAGCTCGGGACTAGCGCCAATGAGCAGTTCTTC,CASELGTSANEQFF
16,TRBD2,TRBJ2-7,TRBV9,NA,TGTGCCAGCAGCCTCGAACGAGGACTAGCGGGATACGAGCAGTACTTC,CASSLERGLAGYEQYF
19,TRBD2,TRBJ2-3,TRBV7-9,NA,TGTGCCAGCAGGGGACTGGGACTAGCCTACAACCCTAGCACAGATACGCAGTATTTT,CASRGLGLAYNPSTDTQYF
14,TRBD1,TRBJ1-5,TRBV2,once,TGTGCCAGCAGTGGGGGGACAGGGAATCAGCCCCAGCATTTT,CASSGGTGNQPQHF
16,TRBD1,TRBJ1-2,TRBV3-1/TRBV3-2,NA,TGTGCCAGCAGCCTAAGACAGGGGGTCCATAACTATGGCTACACCTTC,CASSLRQGVHNYGYTF
15,TRBD1,TRBJ2-2,TRBV7-7,once,TGTGCCAGCAGCCCCCGGACAGGGTACACCGGGGAGCTGTTTTTT,CASSPRTGYTGELFF
17,TRBD2,TRBJ2-7,TRBV28,NA,TGTGCCAGCAGTTTTCCAACTCGGGAGGGAGCACTAGACGAGCAGTACTTC,CASSFPTREGALDEQYF
14,TRBD1,TRBJ1-1,TRBV25-1,NA,TGTGCCAGCAGTGACCTACGGACAGGGTTCGACGCTTTCTTT,CASSDLRTGFDAFF
15,TRBD1,TRBJ1-1,TRBV7-2,NA,TGTGCCAGCAGCTTGGTGGGACAGAAGAACACTGAAGCTTTCTTT,CASSLVGQKNTEAFF
16,NA,TRBJ2-3,TRBV5-1,NA,TGCGCCAGCAGCTGGAGGGACCCCCGACGAACAGATACGCAGTATTTT,CASSWRDPRRTDTQYF